The 2 T cell receptor beta chains below come from one sample, sequenced in a study of blood T cells in healthy people across ages. The second PCR ran roughly 6 to 12 cycles with a sample-barcoded 5' primer and J-beta primers. TCRdb itself ran the 5' RACE reads through MiXCR, one entry per CDR3 protein. The sample yields some 900,000 distinct CDR3 sequences, 40% to 60% seen once. Sequencing was carried out using blood. The receptors here all came from a young man in good health.

The V gene is TRBV9, the J gene TRBJ2-7, with 8 positions matching TRBD1. The germline V gene has CDR1 SGDLS and CDR2 YYNGEE. CDR3 length: 15 residues. V trimming: 0 bases; J trimming: 1 base; junction bases outside the gene matches: 3. In DNA, the CDR3 is TGTGCCAGCAGCGTAGGGACAGGGCTGTCCTACGAGCAGTACTTC. Encoded protein: CASSVGTGLSYEQYF.

This chain uses TRBV6-5 with TRBJ1-3; D is uncertain. Germline CDR1 is MNHEY and CDR2 is SVGAGI. V gave up 6 bases and J gave up 0 bases, with 9 bases separating them. CDR3 size: 14 residues. The CDR3 DNA reads TGTGCCAGCAGCACTTGTTCCTCTGGAAACACCATATATTTT. Its translation is CASSTCSSGNTIYF.